These T cell receptor beta chains were read from a single sample in a study of identical twins. Each CDR3 protein is one row after TCRdb ran MiXCR on the 5' RACE reads. In the table there are 300,000 to 400,000 distinct CDR3 sequences, roughly 12% of which are singletons. These same records also appear under a second study, on yellow fever vaccine responses in identical twins.

Specimen: CD8+ T cells sorted from blood. The receptors originated from a young woman in good health. Both conserved end residues are part of each CDR3. Each record gives: CDR3 length, V gene, J gene, clone size, D gene, CDR3 DNA, CDR3 protein. The D gene is left open where the match is weak. Expanded clones get a size class; other rows say once, few or many, or leave the size out.

>15|TRBV24-1|TRBJ2-5|few|TRBD1
TGTGCCACCAGTGATGGGGACAGGGTCGGTGGGGCCCAGTACTTC
CATSDGDRVGGAQYF
>14|TRBV2|TRBJ2-7|.|.
TGTGCCAGCAGTGAATTGACTGCACTCGGCGAGCAGTACTTC
CASSELTALGEQYF
>16|TRBV6-1|TRBJ2-3|.|.
TGTGCCAGCAGTGAACGTTCGTCCCCTAGCACAGATACGCAGTATTTT
CASSERSSPSTDTQYF
>18|TRBV4-1|TRBJ2-5|.|TRBD1
TGCGCCAGCAGCCCCCTCCCCCTCCCCGGGACAGTAGGTGTTGACCAGTACTTC
CASSPLPLPGTVGVDQYF
>14|TRBV12-3/TRBV12-4|TRBJ2-3|many|.
TGTGCCAGCAGTTTATCCGGGAGAGCAGATACGCAGTATTTT
CASSLSGRADTQYF
>14|TRBV27|TRBJ2-3|many|TRBD2
TGTGCCAGCAGTTTAAGCGGGACCACAGATACGCAGTATTTT
CASSLSGTTDTQYF
>16|TRBV11-1|TRBJ2-7|.|.
TGTGCCAGCAGCTTAGGCCCGGCTGACGAAGCCTACGAGCAGTACTTC
CASSLGPADEAYEQYF
>12|TRBV28|TRBJ2-7|.|TRBD1
TGTGCCATCGAGGACAGGGGTTACGAGCAGTACTTC
CAIEDRGYEQYF
>14|TRBV5-6|TRBJ2-1|.|.
TGTGCCAGCAGCTCGGGAGAGGGATACAATGAGCAGTTCTTC
CASSSGEGYNEQFF
>14|TRBV29-1|TRBJ2-1|.|.
TGCAGCGTTGAAAGGACAGAGGGCCTCGATGAGCAGTTCTTC
CSVERTEGLDEQFF
>13|TRBV5-5|TRBJ1-2|many|.
TGTGCCAGCAGCTTGGCGGCGGACTATGGCTACACCTTC
CASSLAADYGYTF
>14|TRBV7-9|TRBJ2-1|.|.
TGTGCCAGCAGCTTACAGACGAACCACAATGAGCAGTTCTTC
CASSLQTNHNEQFF
>14|TRBV5-6|TRBJ2-7|few|.
TGTGCCAGCAGCTTGCTTCCCAGCGCCTACGAGCAGTACTTC
CASSLLPSAYEQYF
>18|TRBV6-4|TRBJ2-5|.|.
TGTGCCAGCAGTCTATATCCGGGGACCGACAGGCTCCAAGAGACCCAGTACTTC
CASSLYPGTDRLQETQYF
>16|TRBV7-9|TRBJ2-1|.|.
TGTGCCAGCAGCTTAGGAACAGGAATTCTCTACAATGAGCAGTTCTTC
CASSLGTGILYNEQFF
>15|TRBV6-4|TRBJ2-1|few|.
TGTGCCAGCAGTGACAGGGCTGGGGGGAACAATGAGCAGTTCTTC
CASSDRAGGNNEQFF
>17|TRBV4-1|TRBJ1-6|.|TRBD1
TGCGCCAGCAGCCAAGATTCACAGGGGACAGGAAATTCACCCCTCCACTTT
CASSQDSQGTGNSPLHF
>13|TRBV20-1|TRBJ2-1|many|.
TGCAGTGCTAGACCGTTACTTACCGGGGAGCAGTTCTTC
CSARPLLTGEQFF
>18|TRBV19|TRBJ2-2|few|.
TGTGCCAGTAGTATAACCAACGTGGCAGGGGACTACACCGGGGAGCTGTTTTTT
CASSITNVAGDYTGELFF
>18|TRBV12-3/TRBV12-4|TRBJ2-3|.|.
TGTGCCTGCAGTTTAGCGTACGAGTTCCTAGCGAGGACAGATACGCAGTATTTT
CACSLAYEFLARTDTQYF
>16|TRBV15|TRBJ2-4|many|TRBD2
TGTGCCACCAGCGTCACAACCGACGGGGGGGAAAACATTCAGTACTTC
CATSVTTDGGENIQYF
>11|TRBV28|TRBJ2-5|.|.
TGTGCCAGCAGTTTAACCGGGGACCAGTACTTC
CASSLTGDQYF
>13|TRBV4-2|TRBJ2-4|few|.
TGTGCCAGCAGCCAATTTGCGGACAGTTTTAGGTACTTC
CASSQFADSFRYF
>13|TRBV29-1|TRBJ1-2|.|.
TGCAGCGTTGTTGGTACAGGGCCCTATGGCTACACCTTC
CSVVGTGPYGYTF